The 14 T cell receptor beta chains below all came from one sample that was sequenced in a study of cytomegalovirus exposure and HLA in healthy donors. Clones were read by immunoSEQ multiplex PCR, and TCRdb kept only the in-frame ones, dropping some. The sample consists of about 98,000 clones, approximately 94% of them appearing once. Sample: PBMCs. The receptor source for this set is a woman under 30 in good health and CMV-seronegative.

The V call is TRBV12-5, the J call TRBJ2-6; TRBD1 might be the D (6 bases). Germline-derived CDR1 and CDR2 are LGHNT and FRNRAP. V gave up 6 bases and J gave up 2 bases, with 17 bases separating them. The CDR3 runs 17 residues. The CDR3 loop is CASGLGQGPAGANVLTF. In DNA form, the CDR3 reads TGTGCTAGTGGCCTAGGCCAGGGGCCAGCTGGGGCCAACGTCCTGACTTTC.

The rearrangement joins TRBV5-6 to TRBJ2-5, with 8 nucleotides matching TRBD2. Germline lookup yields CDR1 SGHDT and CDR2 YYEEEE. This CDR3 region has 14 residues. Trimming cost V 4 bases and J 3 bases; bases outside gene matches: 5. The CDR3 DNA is TGTGCCAGCAGCCCCACTAGCGGAAAAGAGACCCAGTACTTC. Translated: CASSPTSGKETQYF.

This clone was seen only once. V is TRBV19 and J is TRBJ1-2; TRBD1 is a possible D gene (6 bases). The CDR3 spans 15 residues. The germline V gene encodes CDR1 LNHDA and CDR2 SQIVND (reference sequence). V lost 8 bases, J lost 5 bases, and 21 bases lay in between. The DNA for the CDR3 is TGTGCCAGTTCTGGACAGAGCCTGTGGGATTATGGCTACACCTTC. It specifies CASSGQSLWDYGYTF.

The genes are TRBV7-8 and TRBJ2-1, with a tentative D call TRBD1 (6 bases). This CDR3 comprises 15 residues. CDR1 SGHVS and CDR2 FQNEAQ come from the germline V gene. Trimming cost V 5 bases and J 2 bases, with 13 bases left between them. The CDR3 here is CASSLSGGPYNEQFF. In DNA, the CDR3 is TGTGCCAGCAGCCTTAGTGGGGGCCCCTACAATGAGCAGTTCTTC. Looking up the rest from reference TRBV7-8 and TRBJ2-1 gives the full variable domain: GAGVSQSPRYKVAKRGQDVALRCDPISGHVSLFWYQQALGQGPEFLTYFQNEAQLDKSGLPSDRFFAERPEGSVSTLKIQRTQQEDSAVYLCASSLSGGPYNEQFFGPGTRLTVL.

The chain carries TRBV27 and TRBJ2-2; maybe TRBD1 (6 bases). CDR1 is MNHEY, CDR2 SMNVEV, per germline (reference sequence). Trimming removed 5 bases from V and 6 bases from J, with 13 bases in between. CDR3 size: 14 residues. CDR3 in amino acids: CASSPHRVAGELFF. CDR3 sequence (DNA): TGTGCCAGCAGTCCGCACAGGGTTGCCGGGGAGCTGTTTTTT.

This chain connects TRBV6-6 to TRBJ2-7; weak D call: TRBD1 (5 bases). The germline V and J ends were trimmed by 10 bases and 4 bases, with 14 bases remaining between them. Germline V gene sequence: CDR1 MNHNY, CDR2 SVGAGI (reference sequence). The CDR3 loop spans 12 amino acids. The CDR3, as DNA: TGTGCCACCATGGGGCCGACTTACGAGCAGTACTTC. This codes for CATMGPTYEQYF.

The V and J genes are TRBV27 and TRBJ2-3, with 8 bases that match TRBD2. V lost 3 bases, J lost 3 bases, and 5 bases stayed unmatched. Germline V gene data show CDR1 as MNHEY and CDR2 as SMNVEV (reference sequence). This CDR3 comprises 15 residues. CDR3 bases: TGTGCCAGCAGTTTGCCGGGGGGGCGGACAGATACGCAGTATTTT. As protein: CASSLPGGRTDTQYF.

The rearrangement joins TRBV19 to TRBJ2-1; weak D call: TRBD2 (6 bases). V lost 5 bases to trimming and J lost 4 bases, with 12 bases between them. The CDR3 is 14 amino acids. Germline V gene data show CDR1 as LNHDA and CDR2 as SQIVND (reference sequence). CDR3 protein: CASSLPGRYNEQFF. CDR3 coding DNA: TGTGCCAGTAGTCTACCCGGGAGATACAATGAGCAGTTCTTC.

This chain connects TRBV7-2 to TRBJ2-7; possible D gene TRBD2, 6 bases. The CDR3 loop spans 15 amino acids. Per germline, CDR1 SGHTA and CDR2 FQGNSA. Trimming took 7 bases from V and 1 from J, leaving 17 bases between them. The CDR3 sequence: CASIPEGGESYEQYF. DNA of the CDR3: TGTGCCAGCATCCCGGAGGGCGGGGAGTCCTACGAGCAGTACTTC.

In nucleotides, the CDR3 is TGTGCCAGCAGCGATACCTGGATAGGAGATGAGCAGTTCTTC. Translating gives CASSDTWIGDEQFF. The chain couples TRBV9 to TRBJ2-1; the D is unclear. This CDR3 has 14 amino acids. Germline V CDR1 and CDR2: SGDLS, YYNGEE. V was pared by 3 bases and J by 8 bases, with 15 bases between. Supplemented by reference TRBV9 and TRBJ2-1, the full variable domain reads DSGVTQTPKHLITATGQRVTLRCSPRSGDLSVYWYQQSLDQGLQFLIQYYNGEERAKGNILERFSAQQFPDLHSELNLSSLELGDSALYFCASSDTWIGDEQFFGPGTRLTVL.

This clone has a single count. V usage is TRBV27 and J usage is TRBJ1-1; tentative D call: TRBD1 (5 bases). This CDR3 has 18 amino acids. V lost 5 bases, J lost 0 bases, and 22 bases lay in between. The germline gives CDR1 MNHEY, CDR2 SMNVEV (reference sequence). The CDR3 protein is CASSGAADRFALNTEAFF. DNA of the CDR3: TGTGCCAGCAGTGGGGCGGCCGACCGATTCGCTTTGAACACTGAAGCTTTCTTT.

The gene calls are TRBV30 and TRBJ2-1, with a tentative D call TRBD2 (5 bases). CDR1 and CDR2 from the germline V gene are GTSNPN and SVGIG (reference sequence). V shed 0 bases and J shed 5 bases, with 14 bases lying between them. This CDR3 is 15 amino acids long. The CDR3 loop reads CAWSVRGMINNEQFF. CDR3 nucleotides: TGTGCCTGGAGTGTACGGGGTATGATCAACAATGAGCAGTTCTTC.

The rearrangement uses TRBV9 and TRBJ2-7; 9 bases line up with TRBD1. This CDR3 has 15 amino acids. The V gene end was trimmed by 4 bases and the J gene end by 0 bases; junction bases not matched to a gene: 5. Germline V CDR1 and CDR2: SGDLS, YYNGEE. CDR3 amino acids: CASSPGDRVSYEQYF. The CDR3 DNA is TGTGCCAGCAGCCCGGGGGACAGGGTCTCCTACGAGCAGTACTTC.

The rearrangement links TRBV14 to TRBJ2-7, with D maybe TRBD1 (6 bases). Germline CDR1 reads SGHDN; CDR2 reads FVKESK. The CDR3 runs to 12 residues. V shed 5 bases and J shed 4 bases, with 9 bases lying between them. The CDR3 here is CASSAQGYEQYF. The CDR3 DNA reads TGTGCCAGCAGCGCTCAGGGGTACGAGCAGTACTTC.